This TCR beta chain is from a study of identical twins. It was template switching that added a universal primer site, and there were unique molecular identifiers on the cDNA. One entry per CDR3 protein results from TCRdb running MiXCR on the 5' RACE reads. The sample shows just over 450,000 distinct CDR3 sequences, 12% to 15% of them seen only once. As for this clonotype: The antigen is unknown.

The ends lost 5 bases at V and 8 bases at J; junction bases unmatched: 6. The germline gives CDR1 WNHNN, CDR2 SYGVQD (reference sequence). CDR3 size: 14 residues. Study outcomes and limitations: Invariant MAIT and iNKT cells could partly confound zero-insertion analyses. Conclusions leaned on cross-sectional statistical analysis and did not track the same donors over time.

A further study also used this sample, focusing on yellow fever vaccine responses in identical twins. That report notes: It has been reported that, in twins, the vaccine T cell response seemed partly convergent and partly personalized.

The TCR was taken from a woman aged 18 to 35 in good health. The sequenced sample consisted of CD4+ T cells sorted from blood. V gene TRBV10-1 combines with J gene TRBJ1-4; TRBD1 matches 9 bases. CDR3 residues: CASSSGQGQEKLFF. The CDR3 nucleotides read TGCGCCAGCAGTTCGGGACAGGGACAGGAAAAACTGTTTTTT.